Shown below are 2 T cell receptor beta chains from a single sample sequenced in a study of blood T cell repertoires in COVID-19. The table came from immunoSEQ multiplex PCR; TCRdb's copy has only in-frame clones and leaves some out. The table records fewer than 200,000 clones, roughly 82% of them present only once. The sequenced sample consisted of peripheral blood. The origin of the receptors is a woman aged 60-70 years with COVID-19, enrolled during active disease.

Here the CDR3 DNA reads TGTGCCAGTAGCTGGACAGGGGGTCCAGGGCCCCAGCATTTT. It yields the protein CASSWTGGPGPQHF. The rearrangement uses TRBV19 and TRBJ1-5; 10 nucleotides align to TRBD1. This CDR3 contains 14 residues. V lost 6 bases to trimming and J lost 9 bases; unmatched junction nucleotides: 8. Germline V gene sequence: CDR1 LNHDA, CDR2 SQIVND (reference sequence).

This sequence joins TRBV5-1 and TRBJ2-3, with D tentatively TRBD1 (8 bases). This CDR3 contains 13 residues. Trimming pared 4 bases from V and 13 bases from J, leaving 19 bases between. Germline V lookup: CDR1 SGHRS, CDR2 YFSETQ. CDR3 in amino acids: CASSPTVQGGKYF. As DNA, the CDR3 is TGCGCCAGCAGCCCGACGGTACAGGGGGGGAAGTATTTT.